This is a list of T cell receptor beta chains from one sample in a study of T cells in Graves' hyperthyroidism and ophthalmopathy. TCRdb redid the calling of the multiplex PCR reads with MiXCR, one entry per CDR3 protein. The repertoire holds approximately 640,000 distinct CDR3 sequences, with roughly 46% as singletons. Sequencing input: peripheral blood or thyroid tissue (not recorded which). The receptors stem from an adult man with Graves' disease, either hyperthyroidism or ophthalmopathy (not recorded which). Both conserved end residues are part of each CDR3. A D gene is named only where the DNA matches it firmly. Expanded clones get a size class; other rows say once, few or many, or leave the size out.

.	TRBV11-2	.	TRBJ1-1	TGTGCCAGCAGTCCCTGGCCGAACACTGAAGCTTTCTTT	CASSPWPNTEAFF
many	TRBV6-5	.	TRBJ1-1	TGTGCCAGCAGTTACGGGACAACGAACACTGAAGCTTTCTTT	CASSYGTTNTEAFF
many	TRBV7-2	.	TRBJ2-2	TGTGCCAGCAGCTCACAGGGTGCCGGGGAGCTGTTTTTT	CASSSQGAGELFF
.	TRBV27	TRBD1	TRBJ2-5	TGTACCTCCAGGGGGCTGGTGGACGAGACCCAGTACTTC	CTSRGLVDETQYF
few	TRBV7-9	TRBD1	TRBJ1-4	TGTGCCAGCAGCTTCTACCCGGGACAGGGGCCTGCAACTAATGAAAAACTGTTTTTT	CASSFYPGQGPATNEKLFF
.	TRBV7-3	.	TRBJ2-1	TGTGCCAGCAGCTTAGTAGGGGGGAACAATGAGCAGTTCTTC	CASSLVGGNNEQFF
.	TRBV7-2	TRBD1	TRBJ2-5	TGTGCCAGCAGCTTGGACAGGGACCTAGTCACCCAGTACTTC	CASSLDRDLVTQYF
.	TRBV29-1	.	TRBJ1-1	TGCAGCGTGGGGGCAGGGAGGAGGACTGAAGCTTTCTTT	CSVGAGRRTEAFF
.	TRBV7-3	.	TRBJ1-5	TGTGCCAGCAGCTTAGATAGTAGGGATCCCCAGCATTTT	CASSLDSRDPQHF
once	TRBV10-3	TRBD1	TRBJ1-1	TGTGCCTGGAGTAACAGGGGCACTGAAGCTTTCTTT	CAWSNRGTEAFF
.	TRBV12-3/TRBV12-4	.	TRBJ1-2	TGTGCCAGCAGTCCGACGGCCTCGACCTATGGCTACACCTTC	CASSPTASTYGYTF
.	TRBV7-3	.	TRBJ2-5	TGCGCCAGCAGCCTCACCGACGGCGGTAGAGAGACCCAGTACTTC	CASSLTDGGRETQYF
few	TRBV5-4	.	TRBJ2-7	TGTGCCAGCAGCTTGGACCCCCCGTACGAGCAGTACTTC	CASSLDPPYEQYF
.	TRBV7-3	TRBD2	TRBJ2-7	TGTGCCAGCAGCTTAAGGGGACTAGCGAACGAGCAGTACTTC	CASSLRGLANEQYF
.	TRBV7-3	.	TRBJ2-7	TGCGCCGGCAGCCAAGAGAGGGGTACCCCCTACGAGCAGTACTTC	CAGSQERGTPYEQYF
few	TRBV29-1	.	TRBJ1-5	TGCAGCGTTGGAGGGACTAGCAATCAGCCCCGGCATTTT	CSVGGTSNQPRHF
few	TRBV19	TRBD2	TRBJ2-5	TGTGCCAGTAGTACCGCCCTAGGACTAGCGCAAGAGACCCAGTACTTC	CASSTALGLAQETQYF
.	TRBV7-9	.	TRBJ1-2	TGTGCCAGCAGCTTAGGATCTGGGGAGTGGAACTATGGCTACACCTTC	CASSLGSGEWNYGYTF
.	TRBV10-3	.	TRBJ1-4	TGTGCCATCAGTGCGGCTAGCCCGGGGACTGAAAAACTGTTTTTT	CAISAASPGTEKLFF
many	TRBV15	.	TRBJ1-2	TGTGCCACCAGCAGAGATGGGGAAAACTATGGCTACACCTTC	CATSRDGENYGYTF
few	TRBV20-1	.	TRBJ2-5	TGCAGTGCTAGAGATGCCCAGGGAGTCCAAGAGACCCAGTACTTC	CSARDAQGVQETQYF
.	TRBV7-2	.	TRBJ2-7	TGTGCCAGCAGCTGGCCAAGAAGCTCCTACGAGCAGTACTTC	CASSWPRSSYEQYF
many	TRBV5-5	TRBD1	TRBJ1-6	TGTGCCAGCAGCTTGAGGATGACAGGGTCGGGATCACCCCTCCACTTT	CASSLRMTGSGSPLHF
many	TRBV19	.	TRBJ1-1	TGTGCCAGTATCCAAAATGTGGCTTTCTTT	CASIQNVAFF